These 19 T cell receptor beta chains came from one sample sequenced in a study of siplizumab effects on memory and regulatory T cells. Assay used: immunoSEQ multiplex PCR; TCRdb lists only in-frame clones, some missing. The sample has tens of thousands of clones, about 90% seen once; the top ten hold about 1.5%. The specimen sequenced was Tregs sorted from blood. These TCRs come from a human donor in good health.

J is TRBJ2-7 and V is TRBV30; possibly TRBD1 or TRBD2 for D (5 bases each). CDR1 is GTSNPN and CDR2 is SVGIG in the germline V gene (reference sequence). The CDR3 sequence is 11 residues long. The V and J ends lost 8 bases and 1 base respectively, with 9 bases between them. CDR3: CAEGSSYEQYF. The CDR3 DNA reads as TGTGCCGAGGGGTCTTCCTACGAGCAGTACTTC.

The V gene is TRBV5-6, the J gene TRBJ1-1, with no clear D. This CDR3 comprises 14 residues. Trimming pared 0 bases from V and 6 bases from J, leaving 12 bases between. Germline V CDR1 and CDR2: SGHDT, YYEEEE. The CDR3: CASSLGNLAPEAFF. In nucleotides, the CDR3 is TGTGCCAGCAGCTTGGGAAATTTGGCCCCTGAAGCTTTCTTT.

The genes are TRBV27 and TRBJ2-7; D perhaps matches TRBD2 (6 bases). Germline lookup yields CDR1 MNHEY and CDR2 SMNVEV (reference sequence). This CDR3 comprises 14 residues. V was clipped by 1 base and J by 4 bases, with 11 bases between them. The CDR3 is CASSLWGTGYEQYF. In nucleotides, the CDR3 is TGTGCCAGCAGTTTATGGGGGACTGGGTACGAGCAGTACTTC.

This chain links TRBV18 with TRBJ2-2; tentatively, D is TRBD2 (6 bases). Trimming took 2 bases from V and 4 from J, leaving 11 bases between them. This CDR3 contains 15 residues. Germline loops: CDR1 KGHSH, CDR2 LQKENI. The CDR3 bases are TGTGCCAGCTCACCAAGGAGGGGACGCACCGGGGAGCTGTTTTTT. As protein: CASSPRRGRTGELFF.

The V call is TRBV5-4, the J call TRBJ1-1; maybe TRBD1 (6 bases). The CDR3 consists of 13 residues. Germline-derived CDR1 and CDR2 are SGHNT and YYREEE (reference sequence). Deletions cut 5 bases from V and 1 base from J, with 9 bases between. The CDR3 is CASRVGQNTEAFF. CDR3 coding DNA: TGTGCCAGCAGGGTGGGACAGAACACTGAAGCTTTCTTT.

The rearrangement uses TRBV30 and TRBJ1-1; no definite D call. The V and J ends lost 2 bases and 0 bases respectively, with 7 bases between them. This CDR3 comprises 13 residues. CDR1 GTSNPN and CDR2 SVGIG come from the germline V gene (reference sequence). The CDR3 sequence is CAWSLKVNTEAFF. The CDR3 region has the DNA TGTGCCTGGAGTTTGAAGGTGAACACTGAAGCTTTCTTT.

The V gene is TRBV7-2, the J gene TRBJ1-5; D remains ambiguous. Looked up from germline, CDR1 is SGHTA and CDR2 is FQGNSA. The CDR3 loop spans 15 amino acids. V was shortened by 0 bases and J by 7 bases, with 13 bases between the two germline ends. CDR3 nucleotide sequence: TGTGCCAGCAGCTTAGCGGTTAGTTCTGGGCAGCCCCAGCATTTT. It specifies CASSLAVSSGQPQHF.

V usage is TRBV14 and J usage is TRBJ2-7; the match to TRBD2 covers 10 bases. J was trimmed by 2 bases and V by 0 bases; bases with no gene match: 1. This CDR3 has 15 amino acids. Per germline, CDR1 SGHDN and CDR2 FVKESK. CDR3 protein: CASSQELAGAYEQYF. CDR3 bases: TGTGCCAGCAGCCAAGAGCTAGCGGGAGCCTACGAGCAGTACTTC.

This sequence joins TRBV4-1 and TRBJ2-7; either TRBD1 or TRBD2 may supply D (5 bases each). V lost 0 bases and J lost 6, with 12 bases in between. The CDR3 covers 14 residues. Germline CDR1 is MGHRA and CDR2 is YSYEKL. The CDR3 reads CASSQEGRPSEQYF. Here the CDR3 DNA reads TGCGCCAGCAGCCAAGAGGGACGGCCTAGCGAGCAGTACTTC.

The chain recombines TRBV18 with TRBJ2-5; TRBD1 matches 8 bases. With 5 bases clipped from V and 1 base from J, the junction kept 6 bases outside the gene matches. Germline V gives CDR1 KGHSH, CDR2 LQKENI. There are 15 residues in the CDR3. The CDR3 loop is CASSRQQGGQETQYF. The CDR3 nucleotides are TGTGCCAGCTCAAGACAACAGGGGGGCCAAGAGACCCAGTACTTC. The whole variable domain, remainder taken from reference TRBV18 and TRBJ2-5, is NAGVMQNPRHLVRRRGQEARLRCSPMKGHSHVYWYRQLPEEGLKFMVYLQKENIIDESGMPKERFSAEFPKEGPSILRIQQVVRGDSAAYFCASSRQQGGQETQYFGPGTRLLVL.

CDR3 nucleotides: TGTGCCAGCAGCCAAGTATTTTCGGGGATCGGGGAGCTGTTTTTT. Protein: CASSQVFSGIGELFF. V gene TRBV14 combines with J gene TRBJ2-2; D might be TRBD2 (5 bases). Trimming stripped 1 base from V and 7 bases from J, with 13 bases between. The CDR3 covers 15 residues. CDR1 and CDR2 from the germline V gene are SGHDN and FVKESK.

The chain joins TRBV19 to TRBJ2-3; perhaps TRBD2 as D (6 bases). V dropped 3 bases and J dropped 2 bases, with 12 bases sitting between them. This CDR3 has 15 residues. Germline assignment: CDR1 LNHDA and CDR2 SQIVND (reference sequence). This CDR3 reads CASSIIGLYTDTQYF. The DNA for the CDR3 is TGTGCCAGTAGTATTATCGGACTATACACAGATACGCAGTATTTT.

CDR3 DNA: TGCGCCAGCAGCCAAGATGCCCTACTAGGGGGCAACAATGAGCAGTTCTTC. As protein: CASSQDALLGGNNEQFF. The rearrangement joins TRBV4-3 to TRBJ2-1; the match to TRBD1 covers 7 bases. V lost 0 bases, J lost 5 bases, and 10 bases stayed unmatched. CDR1 LGHNA and CDR2 YSLEER come from the germline V gene. The CDR3 is 17 residues long.

CDR3 amino acids: CASSPSTGPQQETQYF. The CDR3 DNA is TGTGCCAGCAGCCCTTCGACAGGCCCCCAACAAGAGACCCAGTACTTC. The rearrangement links TRBV11-2 to TRBJ2-5; tentatively, D is TRBD1 (6 bases). From germline, CDR1 is SGHAT and CDR2 FQNNGV. This CDR3 comprises 16 residues. V shed 5 bases and J shed 2 bases, with 18 bases lying between them.

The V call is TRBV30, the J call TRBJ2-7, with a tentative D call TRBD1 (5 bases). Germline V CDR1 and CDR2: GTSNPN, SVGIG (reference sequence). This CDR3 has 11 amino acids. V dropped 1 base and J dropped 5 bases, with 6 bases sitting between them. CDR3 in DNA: TGTGCCTGGAGTGCCAGGGACGAGCAGTACTTC. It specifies CAWSARDEQYF.

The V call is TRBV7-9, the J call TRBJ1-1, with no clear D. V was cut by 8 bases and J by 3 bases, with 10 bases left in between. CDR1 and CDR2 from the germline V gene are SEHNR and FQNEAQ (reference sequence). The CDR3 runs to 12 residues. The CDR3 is CASGERHTEAFF. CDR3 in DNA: TGTGCCAGCGGTGAGAGGCACACTGAAGCTTTCTTT.

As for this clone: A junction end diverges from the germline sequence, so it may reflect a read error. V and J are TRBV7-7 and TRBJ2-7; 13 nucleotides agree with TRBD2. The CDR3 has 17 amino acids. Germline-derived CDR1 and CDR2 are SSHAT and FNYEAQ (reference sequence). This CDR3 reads CASSPGLAGQTTYEQYF. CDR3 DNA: TGTGCTAGCAGCCCGGGACTAGCGGGGCAGACAACCTACGAGCAGTACTTC. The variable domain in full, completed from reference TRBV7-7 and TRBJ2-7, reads GAGVSQSPRYKVTKRGQDVTLRCDPISSHATLYWYQQALGQGPEFLTYFNYEAQPDKSGLPSDRFSAERPEGSISTLTIQRTEQRDSAMYRCASSPGLAGQTTYEQYFGPGTRLTVT.

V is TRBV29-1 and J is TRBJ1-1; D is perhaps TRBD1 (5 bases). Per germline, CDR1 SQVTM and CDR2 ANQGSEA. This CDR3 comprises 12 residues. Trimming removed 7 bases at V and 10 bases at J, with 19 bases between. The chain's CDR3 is CSGDAPGVGAFF. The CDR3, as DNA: TGCAGCGGCGATGCCCCGGGGGTCGGAGCTTTCTTT.

CDR3 coding DNA: TGTGCCAGCAGCCAAGGGTTCGGGTATTACACTGAAGCTTTCTTT. Its protein product is CASSQGFGYYTEAFF. This chain connects TRBV14 to TRBJ1-1; D remains ambiguous. Germline V gene lookup returns CDR1 SGHDN and CDR2 FVKESK. Trimming cost V 1 base and J 3 bases, with 12 bases left between them. The CDR3 is 15 amino acids.